This T cell receptor (beta chain) was recorded in a study of blood T cell repertoires in COVID-19. Using immunoSEQ multiplex PCR, the repertoire was profiled, and TCRdb retains in-frame clones only, with some absent. This repertoire shows approximately 150,000 clones, about four fifths found once; its top ten account for roughly 1.6%. The germline V gene encodes CDR1 SGHTA and CDR2 FQGNSA. The CDR3 runs to 14 residues. V lost 5 bases to trimming and J lost 7 bases, with 16 bases between them. The sequenced sample consisted of peripheral blood. This receptor was taken from a human donor in a cohort sampled during active COVID-19. The chain combines TRBV7-2 with TRBJ2-3, with D possibly matching TRBD1 (6 bases). The CDR3 DNA reads as TGTGCCAGCAGCAGGTTGGACGGGACAAATACGCAGTATTTT. Its translation is CASSRLDGTNTQYF. Filled out from reference TRBV7-2 and TRBJ2-3, the complete variable domain reads GAGVSQSPSNKVTEKGKDVELRCDPISGHTALYWYRQSLGQGLEFLIYFQGNSAPDKSGLPSDRFSAERTGGSVSTLTIQRTQQEDSAVYLCASSRLDGTNTQYFGPGTRLTVL.